Below, 19 T cell receptor beta chains from the same sample are listed, as sequenced in a study of blood T cell repertoires in COVID-19. The assay was immunoSEQ multiplex PCR, and TCRdb's table has in-frame clones only and misses some. Counted here are over 200,000 clones, more than 70% occurring once; the ten biggest clones make up around 2.8%. The specimen sequenced was peripheral blood. These receptors were collected from a woman aged 55-69 years with acute or convalescent COVID-19.

V and J are TRBV6-5 and TRBJ1-6; TRBD1 might be the D (5 bases). Trimming pared 0 bases from V and 10 bases from J, leaving 10 bases between. CDR1 is MNHEY and CDR2 is SVGAGI in the germline V gene. This CDR3 region has 14 residues. The CDR3 DNA reads as TGTGCCAGCAGTTACTCAGGGGTGGGCTCACCCCTCCACTTT. Translated: CASSYSGVGSPLHF.

This clone showed up many times. The chain employs TRBV18 and TRBJ2-5, with 9 bases fitting TRBD1. In germline, CDR1 is KGHSH, CDR2 LQKENI. The CDR3 runs to 16 residues. V trimming: 3 bases; J trimming: 3 bases; junction bases outside the gene matches: 8. DNA for the CDR3: TGTGCCAGCTCACCGCCGCAAGGGACAGGGAAAGAGACCCAGTACTTC. It yields the protein CASSPPQGTGKETQYF. Variable domain in full (rest from reference TRBV18 and TRBJ2-5): NAGVMQNPRHLVRRRGQEARLRCSPMKGHSHVYWYRQLPEEGLKFMVYLQKENIIDESGMPKERFSAEFPKEGPSILRIQQVVRGDSAAYFCASSPPQGTGKETQYFGPGTRLLVL.

This chain links TRBV19 with TRBJ2-3; 7 bases map to TRBD2. Looked up from germline, CDR1 is LNHDA and CDR2 is SQIVND (reference sequence). V shed 4 bases, J shed 3 bases, and the junction held 10 bases outside the gene matches. This CDR3 is built from 16 residues. The chain's CDR3 is CASSTRAGAQTDTQYF. The CDR3 DNA reads as TGTGCCAGTAGTACTCGCGCGGGAGCCCAGACAGATACGCAGTATTTT.

V usage is TRBV7-9 and J usage is TRBJ2-3, with 11 bases that match TRBD2. This CDR3 has 15 amino acids. CDR1 and CDR2 from the germline V gene are SEHNR and FQNEAQ (reference sequence). V was clipped by 6 bases and J by 1 base; unmatched bases: 3. The CDR3 protein is CASSKGLAGTDTQYF. CDR3 bases: TGTGCCAGCAGTAAGGGACTAGCGGGCACAGATACGCAGTATTTT.

The chain has TRBV10-3 and TRBJ2-1, with TRBD2 identical over 7 bases. V shed 2 bases, J shed 7 bases, and the junction held 8 bases outside the gene matches. This CDR3 is 15 amino acids long. Germline CDR1 ENHRY, CDR2 SYGVKD. CDR3 DNA sequence: TGTGCCATCAGTGAGGAGGGAGGGACGGGGAATGAGCAGTTCTTC. This sequence encodes CAISEEGGTGNEQFF.

This clone showed up just a few times. The chain combines TRBV7-6 with TRBJ2-1; 8 bases map to TRBD2. Germline V gene lookup returns CDR1 SGHVS and CDR2 FNYEAQ. J gave up 5 bases and V 7 bases, and 10 bases lay outside the gene matches. The CDR3 sequence is 15 residues long. CDR3 in DNA: TGTGCCAGCAAGGGGATTAGCGGGACCAACAATGAGCAGTTCTTC. Amino acids: CASKGISGTNNEQFF.

The chain links TRBV11-2 to TRBJ2-7; D is perhaps TRBD2 (6 bases). In germline, CDR1 is SGHAT, CDR2 FQNNGV. V was pared by 1 base and J by 3 bases, with 10 bases between. The CDR3 contains 14 residues. The CDR3 sequence: CASSLATGGYEQYF. The DNA of the CDR3 is TGTGCCAGCAGCTTAGCCACCGGGGGCTACGAGCAGTACTTC.

The J gene is TRBJ2-7, the V gene TRBV27; D unclear. Trimming shortened V by 5 bases and J by 0 bases, and 8 bases separated the two germline ends. Germline assignment: CDR1 MNHEY and CDR2 SMNVEV (reference sequence). CDR3 length: 13 residues. The CDR3 DNA reads TGTGCCAGCAGTCCACACATCTCCTACGAGCAGTACTTC. Its translation is CASSPHISYEQYF.

In this sample, this clone turned up once. J is TRBJ2-1 and V is TRBV19; 11 bases fit TRBD2. Germline V gene lookup returns CDR1 LNHDA and CDR2 SQIVND (reference sequence). The V segment lost 6 bases and the J segment 2 bases; nucleotides outside the gene matches: 3. This CDR3 has 15 residues. Written as DNA, the CDR3 is TGTGCCAGTAGGGGTAGCGGGAGGGCCTACAATGAGCAGTTCTTC. Its protein product is CASRGSGRAYNEQFF.

This clone was observed once. The V gene is TRBV4-1, the J gene TRBJ2-3; 7 bases agree with TRBD1. The ends lost 3 bases at V and 4 bases at J; junction bases unmatched: 10. The CDR3 is 16 amino acids. CDR1 is MGHRA, CDR2 YSYEKL, per germline. The CDR3, as DNA: TGCGCCAGCAGCCAGACGACAGGGAAGGGCTCAGATACGCAGTATTTT. This encodes CASSQTTGKGSDTQYF.

The chain joins TRBV28 to TRBJ2-7, with a tentative D call TRBD2 (6 bases). V was trimmed by 6 bases and J by 3 bases, leaving 18 bases between them. There are 15 residues in the CDR3. CDR1 and CDR2 from the germline V gene are MDHEN and SYDVKM. The CDR3 sequence is CASSTTGDPLYEQYF. The CDR3, as DNA: TGTGCCAGCAGCACGACGGGGGACCCCCTCTACGAGCAGTACTTC.

The count of this clone is one. The CDR3 reads CASSGTLSAIYF. In DNA form, the CDR3 reads TGTGCCAGCAGCGGGACTCTAAGTGCCATATATTTT. The chain couples TRBV2 to TRBJ1-3; D is perhaps TRBD1 (5 bases). Germline CDR1 is SNHLY and CDR2 is FYNNEI. CDR3 length equals 12 residues. Trimming removed 6 bases at V and 11 bases at J, with 14 bases between.

This chain uses TRBV7-2 with TRBJ2-7; TRBD2 might be the D (5 bases). This CDR3 region has 14 residues. The ends were cut back, 1 base at V and 5 bases at J, with 12 bases in the middle. CDR1 and CDR2 (germline): SGHTA, FQGNSA. For the CDR3, the DNA is TGTGCCAGCAGCTTAGTGGCTAGCAACAACGAGCAGTACTTC. Its protein product is CASSLVASNNEQYF.

The chain is built from TRBV18 and TRBJ2-5; D is undetermined. CDR3 length: 15 residues. Trimming stripped 0 bases from V and 3 bases from J, with 11 bases between. CDR1 KGHSH and CDR2 LQKENI come from the germline V gene. The CDR3 DNA follows: TGTGCCAGCTCACCACCGGCGGTCGTAAAAGAGACCCAGTACTTC. It yields the protein CASSPPAVVKETQYF.

The V and J genes are TRBV4-2 and TRBJ2-7; 8 bases fit TRBD2. With 8 bases clipped from V and 3 bases from J, the junction kept 6 bases outside the gene matches. Germline V gene data show CDR1 as LGHNA and CDR2 as YNFKEQ. This CDR3 has 13 residues. In DNA, the CDR3 is TGTGCCAGCGGTCGGGCGGGGGGCTACGAGCAGTACTTC. Residues: CASGRAGGYEQYF.

This clone occurred once. This chain connects TRBV5-3 to TRBJ1-1, with 9 bases identical to TRBD1. TRBV5-3 is an open reading frame, and its role is uncertain. The V segment lost 7 bases and the J segment 0 bases; nucleotides outside the gene matches: 7. The CDR3 sequence is 15 residues long. The CDR3 DNA is TGTGCCAGATACAGGGGGCAACCCATGAACACTGAAGCTTTCTTT. It encodes CARYRGQPMNTEAFF.

This chain uses TRBV10-2 with TRBJ2-1; 8 nucleotides line up with TRBD2. V gave up 5 bases and J gave up 7 bases; unmatched junction bases: 10. Germline values: CDR1 WSHSY, CDR2 SAAADI. CDR3 length equals 15 residues. CDR3 residues: CASSRGGLVLNEQFF. The CDR3 DNA reads as TGCGCCAGCAGTCGGGGGGGCCTCGTTTTGAATGAGCAGTTCTTC.

This clone showed up just a few times. This chain joins TRBV19 and TRBJ1-4, with no clear D. Germline V gives CDR1 LNHDA, CDR2 SQIVND (reference sequence). Trimming took off 6 bases at V and 11 bases at J, with 16 bases between the two ends. The CDR3 covers 13 residues. This CDR3 is CASSIGSVRKLFF. Here the CDR3 DNA reads TGTGCCAGTAGCATCGGTTCGGTGAGGAAACTGTTTTTT.

The rearrangement uses TRBV19 and TRBJ1-5; D not resolved. The CDR3 is 13 residues long. V lost 7 bases and J lost 6, with 13 bases in between. Germline V gives CDR1 LNHDA, CDR2 SQIVND (reference sequence). The CDR3 DNA reads as TGTGCCAGTAATACCATTGGGAGTCAGCCCCAGCATTTT. This sequence encodes CASNTIGSQPQHF.